One sample yielded the 22 T cell receptor beta chains listed below, sequenced in a study. MiXCR was run by TCRdb on the RT-PCR reads, yielding one entry per CDR3 protein. The table has around 700,000 distinct CDR3 sequences, more than 13% seen once. The specimen was memory CD4+ T cells from blood. Receptors originate from a female donor in good health, serving as a healthy control.

The rearrangement joins TRBV5-1 to TRBJ2-1; 9 bases are a match to TRBD2. CDR3 length: 15 residues. The J segment lost 9 bases and the V segment lost 4 bases, leaving 11 bases of the junction unmatched. Germline V gene sequence: CDR1 SGHRS, CDR2 YFSETQ. CDR3 in DNA: TGCGCCAGCAGCGGCGGGGGGGCGGATTACGGTGAGCAGTTCTTC. Its protein product is CASSGGGADYGEQFF.

This chain connects TRBV20-1 to TRBJ1-2; the D is unclear. V was pared by 4 bases and J by 2 bases, with 8 bases between. The CDR3 runs to 12 residues. The germline V gene has CDR1 DFQATT and CDR2 SNEGSKA (reference sequence). The CDR3 DNA follows: TGCAGTGCTACCGTTAGGAACTATGGCTACACCTTC. It is translated as CSATVRNYGYTF.

This clonotype came up a few times. This chain uses TRBV7-6 with TRBJ2-7; the match to TRBD1 covers 12 bases. Germline values: CDR1 SGHVS, CDR2 FNYEAQ. V shed 5 bases and J 5 bases; nucleotides not matched to a gene: 4. The CDR3 runs 14 residues. The DNA of the CDR3 is TGTGCCAGCAGCGGGACAGGGGGCGGACACGAGCAGTACTTC. Amino acid sequence: CASSGTGGGHEQYF.

This chain connects TRBV27 to TRBJ2-7; 13 bases agree with TRBD2. The trim removed 4 bases at V and 0 bases at J, leaving 6 bases unmatched. The length of the CDR3 is 17 residues. Germline V gene data show CDR1 as MNHEY and CDR2 as SMNVEV (reference sequence). The CDR3, as DNA: TGTGCCAGCAGTTCATGGACTAGCGGGAGTTTCTCCTACGAGCAGTACTTC. Encoded protein: CASSSWTSGSFSYEQYF.

The chain joins TRBV5-4 to TRBJ2-1, with D hard to call. This CDR3 region has 15 residues. Per the germline V gene, CDR1 is SGHNT and CDR2 is YYREEE (reference sequence). The V gene lost 0 bases and the J gene lost 2 bases, with 9 bases spanning the gap. The CDR3 coding sequence is TGTGCCAGCAGCTTGGAGCTAGGGACCTACAATGAGCAGTTCTTC. Amino acids: CASSLELGTYNEQFF.

This clonotype was recorded a few times. V usage is TRBV7-3 and J usage is TRBJ2-1; no clear D. CDR3 length: 18 residues. CDR1 is SGHTA, CDR2 FQGTGA, per germline. V lost 2 bases, J lost 4 bases, and 21 bases lay in between. CDR3 in amino acids: CASSLDPGIGGPYNEQFF. CDR3 coding DNA: TGTGCCAGCAGCTTAGATCCTGGCATTGGCGGACCTTACAATGAGCAGTTCTTC.

This chain uses TRBV7-6 with TRBJ2-1; 7 bases align to TRBD2. Germline CDR1 SGHVS, CDR2 FNYEAQ. V lost 1 base to trimming and J lost 0 bases; unmatched junction nucleotides: 6. The CDR3 consists of 17 residues. CDR3 DNA sequence: TGTGCCAGCAGCTTAGTCTTTGCGGGAGTCTCCTACAATGAGCAGTTCTTC. Protein sequence: CASSLVFAGVSYNEQFF.

This clonotype was counted only a few times. V gene TRBV7-2 combines with J gene TRBJ2-5; TRBD2 aligns across 10 bases. Per germline, CDR1 SGHTA and CDR2 FQGNSA. With V trimmed by 0 bases and J by 5 bases, 6 bases remained unmatched. The CDR3 is 16 amino acids. As DNA, the CDR3 is TGTGCCAGCAGCTTAGCTAGCAGCGGGGGGGAGGAGACCCAGTACTTC. Encoded protein: CASSLASSGGEETQYF.

This clonotype was detected only a few times. This chain connects TRBV12-3 or TRBV12-4 to TRBJ2-2; D unclear. This CDR3 region has 15 residues. V lost 8 bases, J lost 3 bases, and 16 bases lay in between. CDR3 amino acids: CASAWGGSDTGELFF. As DNA, the CDR3 is TGTGCCAGCGCGTGGGGTGGGTCCGACACCGGGGAGCTGTTTTTT.

On this clonotype: Relative to the germline gene, one junction end is altered; a read error may explain this. The chain has TRBV7-6 and TRBJ2-7; D call uncertain. Germline values: CDR1 SGHVS, CDR2 FNYEAQ. This CDR3 is 13 amino acids long. The CDR3 reads CASSLVRADPINF. Here the CDR3 DNA reads TGTGCCAGCAGCTTAGTCCGGGCAGACCCGATTAACTTC.

The chain is built from TRBV2 and TRBJ1-5; 7 bases line up with TRBD1. Trimming cost V 6 bases and J 4 bases; bases outside gene matches: 9. The CDR3 totals 15 residues. Germline assignment: CDR1 SNHLY and CDR2 FYNNEI. The CDR3, as DNA: TGTGCCAGCAGGGCCGGGACAGTAGTTAATCAGCCCCAGCATTTT. It encodes CASRAGTVVNQPQHF.

This clonotype occurred many times. The CDR3 region has the DNA TGCAGTGCTTGGAGGGGCACAGATACGCAGTATTTT. Translation gives CSAWRGTDTQYF. The chain links TRBV20-1 to TRBJ2-3; perhaps TRBD2 as D (6 bases). Germline values: CDR1 DFQATT, CDR2 SNEGSKA (reference sequence). V was pared by 5 bases and J by 1 base, with 7 bases between. The CDR3 totals 12 residues.

V usage is TRBV9 and J usage is TRBJ2-7; 11 bases are shared with TRBD1. The germline V gene encodes CDR1 SGDLS and CDR2 YYNGEE. There are 15 residues in the CDR3. V gave up 4 bases and J gave up 3 bases; unmatched junction bases: 6. The CDR3 nucleotides are TGTGCCAGCAGCCCCCAAGGGACAGGGGGCTACGAGCAGTACTTC. It translates to CASSPQGTGGYEQYF.

The V gene is TRBV6-5, the J gene TRBJ1-2, with D uncertain. The CDR3 runs to 14 residues. Trimming removed 6 bases from V and 4 bases from J, with 15 bases in between. Germline CDR1 and CDR2: MNHEY and SVGAGI. The CDR3 is CASRVDSASYGYTF. The CDR3 coding sequence is TGTGCCAGCAGAGTGGATTCAGCGTCCTATGGCTACACCTTC.

The CDR3 sequence is CASSQEVNREPQHF. The CDR3 DNA sequence: TGCGCCAGCAGCCAAGAGGTTAACAGAGAGCCCCAGCATTTT. The J gene is TRBJ1-5, the V gene TRBV4-3, with no clear D. Germline V lookup: CDR1 LGHNA, CDR2 YSLEER. The V gene lost 0 bases and the J gene lost 8 bases, with 11 bases spanning the gap. This CDR3 contains 14 residues.

This clonotype appeared many times. The J gene is TRBJ2-2, the V gene TRBV5-1; possible D gene TRBD1, 5 bases. CDR1 and CDR2 from the germline V gene are SGHRS and YFSETQ. The CDR3 is made up of 15 amino acids. V lost 1 base to trimming and J lost 0 bases, with 7 bases between them. CDR3 nucleotide sequence: TGCGCCAGCAGCTTGCAACAGGCGAACACCGGGGAGCTGTTTTTT. Protein: CASSLQQANTGELFF.

This clonotype was found a few times. The CDR3 DNA is TGCAGTCCCTCACGGGGTCGAGACACTGAAGCTTTCTTT. Translating it yields CSPSRGRDTEAFF. V usage is TRBV20-1 and J usage is TRBJ1-1; D uncertain. V was shortened by 8 bases and J by 3 bases, with 16 bases between the two germline ends. The CDR3 loop spans 13 amino acids. Per germline, CDR1 DFQATT and CDR2 SNEGSKA (reference sequence).

This clonotype has at least ten counts. The chain joins TRBV18 to TRBJ2-7, with D perhaps matching TRBD2 (5 bases). V was trimmed by 3 bases and J by 1 base, leaving 10 bases between them. The CDR3 totals 14 residues. Germline-derived CDR1 and CDR2 are KGHSH and LQKENI. The CDR3 loop reads CASSPTWESYEQYF. The CDR3 DNA reads as TGTGCCAGCTCACCCACCTGGGAGTCCTACGAGCAGTACTTC.

This clonotype showed up many times. The V gene is TRBV20-1, the J gene TRBJ2-1; 8 bases are a match to TRBD1. Germline values: CDR1 DFQATT, CDR2 SNEGSKA (reference sequence). J was trimmed by 8 bases and V by 6 bases; bases with no gene match: 6. The CDR3 length is 12 residues. The chain's CDR3 is CSARTGFDEQFF. CDR3 in DNA: TGCAGTGCGAGGACAGGGTTCGATGAGCAGTTCTTC.

V and J are TRBV9 and TRBJ2-1, with 11 bases identical to TRBD2. The V and J ends lost 0 bases and 7 bases, in that order; junction bases with no gene match: 12. The germline CDR1 and CDR2 sequences are SGDLS and YYNGEE. This CDR3 contains 18 residues. As DNA, the CDR3 is TGTGCCAGCAGCGTAGGGGGGCTAGCGGGAGGATGGAGGAATGAGCAGTTCTTC. Translation: CASSVGGLAGGWRNEQFF.

This clonotype was counted many times. The CDR3 reads CASSQDGTAGETQYF. The CDR3 DNA reads as TGCGCCAGCAGCCAAGATGGCACGGCGGGGGAGACCCAGTACTTC. The chain employs TRBV4-3 and TRBJ2-5, with a weak D call TRBD2 (6 bases). V lost 0 bases and J lost 5, with 13 bases in between. Germline-derived CDR1 and CDR2 are LGHNA and YSLEER. The CDR3 has 15 amino acids.

In this sample, this clonotype turned up a few times. The CDR3: CSARGDFLDTQYF. The CDR3 DNA reads as TGCAGTGCTAGGGGGGACTTTTTAGATACGCAGTATTTT. V gene TRBV20-1 combines with J gene TRBJ2-3, with D possibly being TRBD2 (6 bases). This CDR3 has 13 amino acids. V was trimmed by 3 bases and J by 5 bases, leaving 12 bases between them. The germline gives CDR1 DFQATT, CDR2 SNEGSKA (reference sequence).